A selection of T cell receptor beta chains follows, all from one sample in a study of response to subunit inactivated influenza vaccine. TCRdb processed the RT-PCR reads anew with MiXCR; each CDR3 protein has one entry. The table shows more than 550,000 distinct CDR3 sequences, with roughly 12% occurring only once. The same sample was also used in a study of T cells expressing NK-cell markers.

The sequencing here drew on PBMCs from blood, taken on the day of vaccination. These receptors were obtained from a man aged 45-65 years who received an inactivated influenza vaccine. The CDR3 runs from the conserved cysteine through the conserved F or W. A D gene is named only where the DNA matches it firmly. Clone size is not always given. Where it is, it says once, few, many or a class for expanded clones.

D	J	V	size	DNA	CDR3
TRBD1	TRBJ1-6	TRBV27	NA	TGTGCCAGCAGTCCCGACAGGGTTCGCAATTCACCCCTCCACTTT	CASSPDRVRNSPLHF
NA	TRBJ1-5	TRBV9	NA	TGTGCCAGCAGCGTCGGGACCCATCAGCCCCAGCATTTT	CASSVGTHQPQHF
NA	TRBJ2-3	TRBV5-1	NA	TGCGCCAGCACCATGACATTGGGTTGGACAGATACGCAGTATTTT	CASTMTLGWTDTQYF
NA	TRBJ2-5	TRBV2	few	TGTGCCAGCAGTGTTAGCATCCAGGAGACCCAGTACTTC	CASSVSIQETQYF
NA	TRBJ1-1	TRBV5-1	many	TGCGCCAGCAGCTTGGATTTGGGGGAGGTCACTGAAGCTTTCTTT	CASSLDLGEVTEAFF
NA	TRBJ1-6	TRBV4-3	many	TGCGCCAGCAGCCAAGAATTGGTTCGGGGGGTTAATTCACCCCTCCACTTT	CASSQELVRGVNSPLHF
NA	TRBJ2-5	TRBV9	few	TGTGCCAGCAGCGTAGACAGCAGGGAGACCCAGTACTTC	CASSVDSRETQYF
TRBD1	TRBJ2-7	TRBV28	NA	TGTGCCAGCAGTTTATCCGCCAGGGGGCTCGACGAGCAGTACTTC	CASSLSARGLDEQYF
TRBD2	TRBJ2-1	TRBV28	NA	TGTGCCAGCAGTTTAGCCGCCACGGGACTAGCGGGAGGCAATGAGCAGTTCTTC	CASSLAATGLAGGNEQFF
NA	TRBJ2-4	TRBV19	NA	TGTGCCAGTAGTATGGGACAAAACATTCAGTACTTC	CASSMGQNIQYF
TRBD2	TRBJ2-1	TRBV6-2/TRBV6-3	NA	TGTGCCACCCTCAGCGGGAGTGGACGAAGTGAGCAGTTCTTC	CATLSGSGRSEQFF
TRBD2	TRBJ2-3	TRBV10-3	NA	TGTGCCATCAGTTTAGCGGGAGGGGCCGCAGATACGCAGTATTTT	CAISLAGGAADTQYF
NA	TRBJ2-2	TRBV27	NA	TGTGCCAGCAGTCTGTTCCAGAGAAACACCGGGGAGCTGTTTTTT	CASSLFQRNTGELFF
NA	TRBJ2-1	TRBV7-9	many	TGTGCCAGCAGCTTAGTGACTAAGGGCCATGAGCAGTTCTTC	CASSLVTKGHEQFF
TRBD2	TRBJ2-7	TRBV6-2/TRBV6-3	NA	TGTGCCAGCCATAGTCCCGGCGGGAGAGCCGCCTACGAGCAGTACTTC	CASHSPGGRAAYEQYF
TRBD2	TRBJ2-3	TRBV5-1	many	TGTGCCAGCAGTTTAGGGACTAGCGGCACAGATACGCAGTATTTT	CASSLGTSGTDTQYF
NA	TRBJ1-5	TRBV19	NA	TGTGCCAGTAGTGTCAGGGGCAATCAGCCCCAGCATTTT	CASSVRGNQPQHF
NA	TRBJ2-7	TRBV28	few	TGTGCCAGCAGTAACACAGGGCAGCAGTACTTC	CASSNTGQQYF
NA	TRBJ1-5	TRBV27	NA	TGTGCCTGCAGGTTGGATAAGCCCCAGCATTTT	CACRLDKPQHF
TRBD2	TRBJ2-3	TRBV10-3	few	TGTGCCATCAGCCCCAAGGGCGGGGGAAGCACAGATACGCAGTATTTT	CAISPKGGGSTDTQYF
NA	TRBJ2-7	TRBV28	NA	TGTGCCAGCAGCGAGGAGGGGTTCGAGCAGTACTTC	CASSEEGFEQYF
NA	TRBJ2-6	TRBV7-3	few	TGTGCCAGCAGCTTACCTAAGACATTTGGCTCCAACGTCCTGACTTTC	CASSLPKTFGSNVLTF
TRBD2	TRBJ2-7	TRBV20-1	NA	TGCAGTGCAACGTTCGGGACTAGCCCCATCGAGCAGTACTTC	CSATFGTSPIEQYF
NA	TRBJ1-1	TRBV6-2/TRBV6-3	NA	TGTGCCAGCATTTACAGGGTTGTCCACACTGAAGCTTTCTTT	CASIYRVVHTEAFF
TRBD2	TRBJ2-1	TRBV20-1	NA	TGCAGTGCTAGAGATCTAGCGGCAGTAAATAATGAGCAGTTCTTC	CSARDLAAVNNEQFF
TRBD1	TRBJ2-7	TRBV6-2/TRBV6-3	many	TGTGCCAGCGGGACAGATTCCTACGAGCAGTACTTC	CASGTDSYEQYF
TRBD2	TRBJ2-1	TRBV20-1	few	TGCAGTGCTAGGGCAAGACTAGCGGGAGGACCCTCCTACAATGAGCAGTTCTTC	CSARARLAGGPSYNEQFF
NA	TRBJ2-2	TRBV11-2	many	TGTGCCAGCAACCTCGTTCCTAGCAGAAACACCGGGGAGCTGTTTTTT	CASNLVPSRNTGELFF
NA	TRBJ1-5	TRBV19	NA	TGTGCCAGTAGTACCGTGTTTAGCAATCAGCCCCAGCATTTT	CASSTVFSNQPQHF
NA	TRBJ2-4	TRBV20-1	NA	TGCAGTGCAGACCGGGGGAGCCTGGAGAACATTCAGTACTTC	CSADRGSLENIQYF
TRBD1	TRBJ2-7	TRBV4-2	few	TGTGCCAGCAGCCCGCGACAGGGTTCCGACGAGCAGTACTTC	CASSPRQGSDEQYF
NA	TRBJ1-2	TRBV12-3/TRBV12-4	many	TGTGCCAGCAGTTTAGGATACAGTGGCTACACCTTC	CASSLGYSGYTF
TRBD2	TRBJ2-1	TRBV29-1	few	TGCAGCGTTGATACTAGCGGGAGGGCCGGGGCCTACAATGAGCAGTTCTTC	CSVDTSGRAGAYNEQFF
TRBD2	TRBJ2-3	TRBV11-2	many	TGTGCCAGCAGCTTCACGGGACTAGCAACAGATACGCAGTATTTT	CASSFTGLATDTQYF
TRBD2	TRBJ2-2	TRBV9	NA	TGTGCCAGCAGCGAGCCTCAGACTAGCCCTCAGACCGGGGAGCTGTTTTTT	CASSEPQTSPQTGELFF
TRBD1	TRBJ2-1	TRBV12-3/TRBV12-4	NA	TGTGCCAGCAGCCAGGGACAGGGGGCCAGACTAACCCAGTTCTTC	CASSQGQGARLTQFF
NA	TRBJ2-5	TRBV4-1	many	TGCGCCAGCAGCCAGGACCATGGGGAGACCCAGTACTTC	CASSQDHGETQYF
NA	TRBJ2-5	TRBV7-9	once	TGTGCCAGCAGCTTAGGGGACCCTCCACCGAACCAAGAGACCCAGTACTTC	CASSLGDPPPNQETQYF
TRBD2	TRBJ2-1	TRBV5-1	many	TGCGCCAGCAGCCCCGGACTAGCGGGAGGGCCTAATGAGCAGTTCTTC	CASSPGLAGGPNEQFF
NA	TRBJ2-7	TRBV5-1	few	TGCGCCAGCAGATTTCTTAGGGGAGCCTACGAGCAGTACTTC	CASRFLRGAYEQYF
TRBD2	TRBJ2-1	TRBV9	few	TGTGCCAGCAGCGTTGTAGCGGGATTCCCTCTCAATGAGCAGTTCTTC	CASSVVAGFPLNEQFF
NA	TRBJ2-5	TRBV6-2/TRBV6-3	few	TGTGCCAGCAGTTACGGAAGAGAGACCCAGTACTTC	CASSYGRETQYF
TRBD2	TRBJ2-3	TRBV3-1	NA	TGTGCCAGCAGCCAGACTAGCGGAGACACAGATACGCAGTATTTT	CASSQTSGDTDTQYF
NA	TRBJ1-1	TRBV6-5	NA	TGTGCCAGCAGTTACTCGAATACAGGTGGGACTGAAGCTTTCTTT	CASSYSNTGGTEAFF
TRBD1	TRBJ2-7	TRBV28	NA	TGTGCCAGCAGTTTCTTAACCGGGACAGGGAGTTACGAGCAGTACTTC	CASSFLTGTGSYEQYF
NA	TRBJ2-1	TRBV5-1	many	TGCGCCAGCAGCTTCTCTAGGGGCGATGAGCAGTTCTTC	CASSFSRGDEQFF